A single sample is the source of the 14 T cell receptor beta chains below, sequenced in a study of cytomegalovirus exposure and HLA in healthy donors. Primers included in the PCR were 60 Vbeta and 13 Jbeta primers. Sequencing used immunoSEQ multiplex PCR; TCRdb keeps in-frame clones, though not all of them. The sample includes under 120,000 clones, less than 80% of them seen just once. Sequenced material: PBMCs. The receptor set was obtained from a man aged 30 to 39 in good health and CMV-seropositive.

The J gene is TRBJ2-3, the V gene TRBV15; a possible D gene is TRBD2 (6 bases). The CDR3 extends over 13 amino acids. V lost 5 bases to trimming and J lost 6 bases, with 12 bases between them. Germline CDR1 reads LNHNV; CDR2 reads YYDKDF (reference sequence). This CDR3 is CATSRGAEDTQYF. In nucleotides, the CDR3 is TGTGCCACCAGCCGCGGGGCCGAGGATACGCAGTATTTT. The whole variable domain, remainder taken from reference TRBV15 and TRBJ2-3, is DAMVIQNPRYQVTQFGKPVTLSCSQTLNHNVMYWYQQKSSQAPKLLFHYYDKDFNNEADTPDNFQSRRPNTSFCFLDIRSPGLGDTAMYLCATSRGAEDTQYFGPGTRLTVL.

This chain connects TRBV4-1 to TRBJ2-5; TRBD1 matches at 9 bases. Judging by the DNA end, TRBJ2-7 fits better; the J call may be wrong. Germline V lookup: CDR1 MGHRA, CDR2 YSYEKL. This CDR3 is 15 amino acids long. The CDR3 spells CASSQDAGTGYEQYF. The CDR3 nucleotides read TGCGCCAGCAGCCAAGATGCCGGGACAGGGTACGAGCAGTACTTC.

This clone was seen only a few times. The chain employs TRBV15 and TRBJ1-4, with 8 bases fitting TRBD1. The CDR3 has 15 residues. V shed 3 bases and J 2 bases; nucleotides not matched to a gene: 2. Germline values: CDR1 LNHNV, CDR2 YYDKDF (reference sequence). CDR3: CATSRRQGTNEKLFF. The CDR3 DNA sequence: TGTGCCACCAGCAGGCGACAGGGGACTAATGAAAAACTGTTTTTT. The variable domain in full, completed from reference TRBV15 and TRBJ1-4, reads DAMVIQNPRYQVTQFGKPVTLSCSQTLNHNVMYWYQQKSSQAPKLLFHYYDKDFNNEADTPDNFQSRRPNTSFCFLDIRSPGLGDTAMYLCATSRRQGTNEKLFFGSGTQLSVL.

This clone was observed a few times. CDR3 nucleotides: TGTGCCAGCAGCCCCCCGGGACTAAAGCAGTATTTT. Translation gives CASSPPGLKQYF. This chain links TRBV11-2 with TRBJ2-3; the match to TRBD2 covers 7 bases. Germline V CDR1 and CDR2: SGHAT, FQNNGV. V shed 5 bases, J shed 11 bases, and the junction held 7 bases outside the gene matches. There are 12 residues in the CDR3. Drawing the rest from reference TRBV11-2 and TRBJ2-3, the complete variable domain is EAGVAQSPRYKIIEKRQSVAFWCNPISGHATLYWYQQILGQGPKLLIQFQNNGVVDDSQLPKDRFSAERLKGVDSTLKIQPAKLEDSAVYLCASSPPGLKQYFGPGTRLTVL.

This clone was found a few times. The chain has TRBV7-8 and TRBJ1-2, with D possibly TRBD1 on 5 matching bases. This CDR3 has 15 residues. Germline V gene sequence: CDR1 SGHVS, CDR2 FQNEAQ. V dropped 2 bases and J dropped 8 bases, with 18 bases sitting between them. CDR3 bases: TGTGCCAGCAGCTTACTAGGGGAGGGACCTCGGGGCTACACCTTC. This codes for CASSLLGEGPRGYTF.

The chain couples TRBV7-8 to TRBJ2-3; D gene uncertain. The CDR3 loop spans 16 amino acids. Germline CDR1 SGHVS, CDR2 FQNEAQ. The ends were cut back, 5 bases at V and 0 bases at J, with 15 bases in the middle. The CDR3 sequence is CASSPRLPLSTDTQYF. The CDR3 coding sequence is TGTGCCAGCAGCCCTAGACTTCCCCTAAGCACAGATACGCAGTATTTT.

This chain links TRBV4-1 with TRBJ2-7; 8 bases align to TRBD1. The V gene's germline CDR1 is MGHRA and CDR2 YSYEKL. The CDR3 loop spans 15 amino acids. V dropped 2 bases and J dropped 0; count of bases not matched to a gene: 3. The CDR3 loop reads CASSQRQGLSYEQYF. As DNA, the CDR3 is TGCGCCAGCAGCCAACGACAGGGGCTCTCCTACGAGCAGTACTTC.

J is TRBJ1-3 and V is TRBV4-1; D possibly corresponds to TRBD1 (5 bases). Germline CDR1 MGHRA, CDR2 YSYEKL. The CDR3 has 11 amino acids. The CDR3, as DNA: TGCGCTTCGGGGGGAGGAAACACCATATATTTT. Amino acid sequence: CASGGGNTIYF.

The rearrangement uses TRBV10-3 and TRBJ1-5; 10 positions match TRBD1. V shed 10 bases, J shed 5 bases, and the junction held 2 bases outside the gene matches. The CDR3 sequence is 12 residues long. CDR1 and CDR2 (germline): ENHRY, SYGVKD. CDR3 sequence: CATGTGDQPQHF. Here the CDR3 DNA reads TGTGCCACCGGGACAGGGGATCAGCCCCAGCATTTT.

This rearrangement joins TRBV11-1 to TRBJ1-3; no clear D. Deletions cut 3 bases from V and 0 bases from J, with 21 bases between. The CDR3 contains 19 residues. The V gene's germline CDR1 is SGHAT and CDR2 FQDESV (reference sequence). CDR3 amino acids: CASSFERQGLLSSGNTIYF. The CDR3 bases are TGTGCCAGCAGCTTTGAACGCCAAGGTCTACTAAGCTCTGGAAACACCATATATTTT.

A few counts support this clone. The rearrangement joins TRBV6-1 to TRBJ1-5; 7 bases are a match to TRBD1. The CDR3 totals 13 residues. J was trimmed by 3 bases and V by 7 bases; bases with no gene match: 3. Germline V CDR1 and CDR2: MNHNS, SASEGT. The CDR3 nucleotides are TGTGCCAGCACCGGACAGGCCAATCAGCCCCAGCATTTT. It specifies CASTGQANQPQHF.

The V call is TRBV5-1, the J call TRBJ2-5; D remains unclear. CDR1 is SGHRS and CDR2 is YFSETQ in the germline V gene. The length of the CDR3 is 14 residues. Trimming pared 0 bases from V and 5 bases from J, leaving 11 bases between. CDR3 nucleotide sequence: TGCGCCAGCAGCTTGGGACTCGGCGAGGAGACCCAGTACTTC. The encoded protein is CASSLGLGEETQYF.

The chain links TRBV7-9 to TRBJ1-1, with 9 bases matching TRBD1. Germline values: CDR1 SEHNR, CDR2 FQNEAQ (reference sequence). The CDR3 covers 15 residues. The trim removed 5 bases at V and 3 bases at J, leaving 7 bases unmatched. CDR3 sequence reads: CASSPGQGGDTEAFF. The CDR3 coding sequence is TGTGCCAGCAGCCCGGGACAGGGAGGGGACACTGAAGCTTTCTTT.

V gene TRBV7-2 combines with J gene TRBJ2-3; TRBD2 matches at 10 bases. The V gene end was trimmed by 5 bases and the J gene end by 6 bases; junction bases not matched to a gene: 2. Germline V gene sequence: CDR1 SGHTA, CDR2 FQGNSA. The CDR3 contains 13 residues. The CDR3 DNA reads TGTGCCAGCAGCCAGCGGGGGGGGGATACGCAGTATTTT. Protein sequence: CASSQRGGDTQYF. Variable domain in full (rest from reference TRBV7-2 and TRBJ2-3): GAGVSQSPSNKVTEKGKDVELRCDPISGHTALYWYRQSLGQGLEFLIYFQGNSAPDKSGLPSDRFSAERTGGSVSTLTIQRTQQEDSAVYLCASSQRGGDTQYFGPGTRLTVL.